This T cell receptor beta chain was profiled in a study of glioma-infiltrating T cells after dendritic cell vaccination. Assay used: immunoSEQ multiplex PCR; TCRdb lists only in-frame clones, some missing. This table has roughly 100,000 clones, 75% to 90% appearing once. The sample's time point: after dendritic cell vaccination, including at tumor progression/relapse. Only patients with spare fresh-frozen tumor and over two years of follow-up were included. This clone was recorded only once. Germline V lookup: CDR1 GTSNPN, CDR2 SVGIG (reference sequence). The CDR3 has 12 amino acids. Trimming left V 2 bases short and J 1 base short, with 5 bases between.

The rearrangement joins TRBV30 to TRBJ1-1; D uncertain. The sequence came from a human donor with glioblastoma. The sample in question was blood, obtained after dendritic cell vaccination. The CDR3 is CAWSSENTEAFF. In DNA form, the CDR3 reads TGTGCCTGGAGTTCAGAGAACACTGAAGCTTTCTTT.